These 17 T cell receptor beta chains came from one sample sequenced in a study of PD-1 blockade in classical Hodgkin lymphoma. Noted time point: cycle 4 day 1 (C4D1), after more than five weeks of nivolumab. The patients all showed relapse after autologous stem cell transplantation, while their brentuximab vedotin exposure varied. Magnetic depletion of unwanted cells isolated CD4+ T cells from thawed PBMCs. Clones were sequenced by immunoSEQ multiplex PCR, and TCRdb holds only the in-frame ones, with some missing. The table records 30,000 to 35,000 clones, about 86% of them present only once. Sequenced here: CD4+ T cells from blood, sampled before the fourth cycle of nivolumab. Source of these receptors: a human donor with classical Hodgkin lymphoma.

In this sample, this clone turned up a few times. The V gene is TRBV6-5, the J gene TRBJ1-6; D gene ambiguous. Germline V lookup: CDR1 MNHEY, CDR2 SVGAGI. V gave up 6 bases and J gave up 7 bases, with 7 bases separating them. The CDR3 is made up of 12 amino acids. The CDR3 region has the DNA TGTGCCAGCAGCCTACCGAATTCACCCCTCCACTTT. Its protein is CASSLPNSPLHF.

The rearrangement joins TRBV6-1 to TRBJ2-7; 7 nucleotides line up with TRBD2. V trimming: 4 bases; J trimming: 4 bases; junction bases outside the gene matches: 7. CDR1 is MNHNS and CDR2 is SASEGT in the germline V gene. The CDR3 extends over 14 amino acids. CDR3 bases: TGTGCCAGCAGTGGATCGAGGCGGGGGTACGAGCAGTACTTC. Translated, it gives CASSGSRRGYEQYF.

The chain carries TRBV30 and TRBJ2-5, with D perhaps being TRBD1 or TRBD2 (6 bases each). V was pared by 4 bases and J by 5 bases, with 11 bases between. This CDR3 has 12 residues. The germline CDR1 and CDR2 sequences are GTSNPN and SVGIG (reference sequence). CDR3 loop: CAWNGGGETQYF. In nucleotides, the CDR3 is TGTGCCTGGAACGGGGGCGGTGAGACCCAGTACTTC.

The genes are TRBV29-1 and TRBJ1-2; 8 bases map to TRBD1. The germline V gene encodes CDR1 SQVTM and CDR2 ANQGSEA. This CDR3 spans 14 amino acids. The V and J ends lost 7 bases and 0 bases, in that order; junction bases with no gene match: 7. The CDR3 loop is CSASSTGANYGYTF. CDR3 DNA: TGCAGCGCATCCTCGACAGGGGCTAACTATGGCTACACCTTC.

The chain carries TRBV7-9 and TRBJ2-3, with 9 positions matching TRBD2. CDR1 is SEHNR, CDR2 FQNEAQ, per germline (reference sequence). The CDR3 has 15 residues. Trimming took 2 bases from V and 4 from J; bases not matched to a gene: 4. Here the CDR3 reads CASSLPAGGADTQYF. The CDR3 bases are TGTGCCAGCAGCTTACCAGCGGGGGGAGCAGATACGCAGTATTTT.

The chain has TRBV4-1 and TRBJ2-2; no clear D. Per the germline V gene, CDR1 is MGHRA and CDR2 is YSYEKL. V lost 1 base to trimming and J lost 0 bases, with 18 bases between them. The CDR3 spans 19 residues. The CDR3 bases are TGCGCCAGCAGCCAAGCTACACCTATGCGCAATGCGAACACCGGGGAGCTGTTTTTT. This translates into CASSQATPMRNANTGELFF.

The chain couples TRBV27 to TRBJ2-3; 7 nucleotides align to TRBD1. CDR3 length equals 17 residues. Losses at the gene ends were 3 bases for V and 0 bases for J; bases not matched to a gene: 9. CDR1 and CDR2 from the germline V gene are MNHEY and SMNVEV (reference sequence). The CDR3 is CASSFRVTGSSTDTQYF. For the CDR3, the DNA is TGTGCCAGCAGTTTTAGAGTGACAGGGTCGAGCACAGATACGCAGTATTTT.

This rearrangement joins TRBV7-6 to TRBJ1-3; D remains ambiguous. CDR3 length: 13 amino acids. Germline-derived CDR1 and CDR2 are SGHVS and FNYEAQ. Trimming pared 1 base from V and 1 base from J, leaving 2 bases between. The CDR3 protein is CASSLGSGNTIYF. The CDR3 region has the DNA TGTGCCAGCAGCTTAGGGTCTGGAAACACCATATATTTT.

This sequence joins TRBV7-2 and TRBJ2-5; TRBD2 matches 9 bases. V lost 5 bases to trimming and J lost 0 bases; unmatched junction nucleotides: 7. CDR1 is SGHTA and CDR2 is FQGNSA in the germline V gene. The CDR3 length is 16 residues. Written as DNA, the CDR3 is TGTGCCAGCAGCCCGTTAGCGGGGGCCCACCAAGAGACCCAGTACTTC. Translating it yields CASSPLAGAHQETQYF.

The genes are TRBV5-6 and TRBJ2-3; D not resolved. Looked up from germline, CDR1 is SGHDT and CDR2 is YYEEEE. V shed 0 bases and J shed 4 bases, with 15 bases lying between them. The CDR3 spans 16 residues. The DNA of the CDR3 is TGTGCCAGCAGCTTGGGGTTGACCTGGCCCTCAGATACGCAGTATTTT. Translating it yields CASSLGLTWPSDTQYF.

This rearrangement joins TRBV5-1 to TRBJ1-3; no reliable D call. The CDR3 contains 15 residues. V was cut by 4 bases and J by 0 bases, with 11 bases left in between. Germline V gene sequence: CDR1 SGHRS, CDR2 YFSETQ. CDR3: CASSPDSPSGNTIYF. The CDR3 DNA sequence: TGCGCCAGCAGCCCCGACTCCCCCTCTGGAAACACCATATATTTT.

This clone turned up a few times. The chain has TRBV2 and TRBJ1-5, with 7 positions matching TRBD1. Trimming removed 6 bases from V and 3 bases from J; junction bases left unmatched: 8. The CDR3 is made up of 15 amino acids. From germline, CDR1 is SNHLY and CDR2 FYNNEI. The CDR3 DNA is TGTGCCAGCAGGTTAGACAGGGTCGACAATCAGCCCCAGCATTTT. This codes for CASRLDRVDNQPQHF.

This clone was picked up one time. The rearrangement joins TRBV29-1 to TRBJ2-7; 8 bases map to TRBD1. V gave up 6 bases and J gave up 6 bases; unmatched junction bases: 7. This CDR3 is built from 12 residues. Germline V CDR1 and CDR2: SQVTM, ANQGSEA. Here the CDR3 reads CSVKETGGEQYF. Written as DNA, the CDR3 is TGCAGCGTCAAGGAAACAGGGGGCGAGCAGTACTTC.

J is TRBJ1-4 and V is TRBV7-2, with a tentative D call TRBD1 (5 bases). This CDR3 region has 17 residues. V lost 1 base to trimming and J lost 7 bases, with 19 bases between them. CDR1 SGHTA and CDR2 FQGNSA come from the germline V gene. Here the CDR3 DNA reads TGTGCCAGCAGCTTAGGGATCTTTGGGGCGCAGGGTGAAAAACTGTTTTTT. This sequence encodes CASSLGIFGAQGEKLFF.

J is TRBJ1-2 and V is TRBV29-1; D is undetermined. Trimming took 5 bases from V and 0 from J, leaving 16 bases between them. The CDR3 sequence is 15 residues long. Germline lookup yields CDR1 SQVTM and CDR2 ANQGSEA. DNA for the CDR3: TGCAGCGTTTTGACTCCGGCTGGGTCTAACTATGGCTACACCTTC. This codes for CSVLTPAGSNYGYTF.

This chain joins TRBV5-1 and TRBJ2-7, with D tentatively TRBD1 (6 bases). The V gene's germline CDR1 is SGHRS and CDR2 YFSETQ. The CDR3 extends over 16 amino acids. The V gene lost 3 bases and the J gene lost 2 bases, with 18 bases spanning the gap. CDR3 amino acids: CASSSTGQRSTYEQYF. DNA for the CDR3: TGCGCCAGCAGCTCTACCGGACAGAGAAGTACCTACGAGCAGTACTTC.

The genes are TRBV7-9 and TRBJ2-3; possibly TRBD2 for D (5 bases). This CDR3 spans 16 amino acids. V lost 2 bases and J 0 bases, leaving 12 bases between the germline ends. Germline loops: CDR1 SEHNR, CDR2 FQNEAQ (reference sequence). The CDR3 region is CASSLLATGSTDTQYF. CDR3 in DNA: TGTGCCAGCAGCTTACTAGCCACGGGGAGCACAGATACGCAGTATTTT.